One and the same sample provided the 5 T cell receptor beta chains below, sequenced in a study of blood T cell repertoires in COVID-19 (dated by TCRdb to about 2020). Library preparation used the immunoSEQ multiplex PCR assay. In TCRdb, the immuneACCESS table is reduced to in-frame sequences with V and J assigned. These tables do not hold every clone; where another copy was compared, an unresolved V gene accounts for under half, and the others remain unexplained. The sample table records over 100,000 clones; 65% to 85% of these occur just once. Under 4% of the sample is in the top ten clones. Sequenced material: PBMCs or T cells enriched from blood (not recorded which). These TCRs come from a woman in her twenties or thirties who had recovered from COVID-19.

The chain joins TRBV11-2 to TRBJ1-2, with a possible D match to TRBD1 (5 bases). CDR3 size: 15 residues. Trimming removed 1 base at V and 5 bases at J, with 14 bases between. CDR1 is SGHAT and CDR2 is FQNNGV in the germline V gene. Here the CDR3 DNA reads TGTGCCAGCAGCTTAGTAGGGGATGGACATTATGGCTACACCTTC. Translated: CASSLVGDGHYGYTF.

The DNA of the CDR3 is TGTGCCAGTAGTGCGGCAGGGTCTACGCCCCAGCATTTT. This sequence encodes CASSAAGSTPQHF. This chain uses TRBV19 with TRBJ1-5; perhaps TRBD1 as D (5 bases). Looked up from germline, CDR1 is LNHDA and CDR2 is SQIVND (reference sequence). CDR3 length: 13 residues. The germline V and J ends were trimmed by 5 bases and 9 bases, with 14 bases remaining between them.

The V gene is TRBV7-9, the J gene TRBJ1-1; TRBD1 matches 8 bases. With 8 bases clipped from V and 5 bases from J, the junction kept 7 bases outside the gene matches. Germline CDR1 reads SEHNR; CDR2 reads FQNEAQ (reference sequence). This CDR3 spans 13 amino acids. Here the CDR3 DNA reads TGTGCCAGCGGACAGGGTCTAGGGACTGAAGCTTTCTTT. This gives the protein CASGQGLGTEAFF. The full variable domain, in which reference TRBV7-9 and TRBJ1-1 provide the parts outside the CDR3, is DTGVSQNPRHKITKRGQNVTFRCDPISEHNRLYWYRQTLGQGPEFLTYFQNEAQLEKSRLLSDRFSAERPKGSFSTLEIQRTEQGDSAMYLCASGQGLGTEAFFGQGTRLTVV.

The J gene is TRBJ1-2, the V gene TRBV3-1 (or the pseudogene TRBV3-2); a weak D match, TRBD1 (5 bases). This CDR3 spans 15 amino acids. CDR1 and CDR2 (germline): LGHDT, YNNKEL (reference sequence). Trimming pared 6 bases from V and 9 bases from J, leaving 23 bases between. This chain's CDR3 is CASSYPPGSGGRYTF. CDR3 nucleotides: TGTGCCAGCAGTTATCCCCCAGGGTCGGGGGGTCGCTACACCTTC.

The genes are TRBV18 and TRBJ2-7; 9 nucleotides line up with TRBD2. V was clipped by 0 bases and J by 6 bases; unmatched bases: 3. The CDR3 spans 14 residues. Germline V gives CDR1 KGHSH, CDR2 LQKENI. CDR3 in amino acids: CASSPPSGSPEQYF. As DNA, the CDR3 is TGTGCCAGCTCACCACCTAGCGGGAGTCCCGAGCAGTACTTC.